The next 3 T cell receptor beta chains were all read from a single sample in a study of cytomegalovirus exposure and HLA in healthy donors. Repertoires were generated with immunoSEQ multiplex PCR, while TCRdb's copy carries only in-frame clones and drops some. The top ten clones hold 0.75% to 0.85% of a sample with roughly 300,000 clones, roughly 90% of them seen once. Sequencing was performed on PBMCs. Receptor source: a woman under 30 in good health and CMV-seronegative.

This chain connects TRBV28 to TRBJ2-7; TRBD1 agrees at 8 bases. CDR1 MDHEN and CDR2 SYDVKM come from the germline V gene. There are 13 residues in the CDR3. After removal of 5 bases from V and 6 bases from J, the junction contained 6 bases not matched to a gene. In nucleotides, the CDR3 is TGTGCCAGCAGTCCGCGCAGGGGGCGCGAGCAGTACTTC. It codes for CASSPRRGREQYF. Combining the CDR3 with reference TRBV28 and TRBJ2-7 gives the whole variable domain DVKVTQSSRYLVKRTGEKVFLECVQDMDHENMFWYRQDPGLGLRLIYFSYDVKMKEKGDIPEGYSVSREKKERFSLILESASTNQTSMYLCASSPRRGREQYFGPGTRLTVT.

The chain employs TRBV25-1 and TRBJ1-2; 11 bases match TRBD1. This CDR3 is built from 16 residues. CDR1 MGHDK and CDR2 SYGVNS come from the germline V gene. Trimming took 3 bases from V and 4 from J; bases not matched to a gene: 7. The CDR3 loop reads CASSEDRGPWGYGYTF. CDR3 sequence (DNA): TGTGCCAGCAGTGAGGACAGGGGGCCGTGGGGCTATGGCTACACCTTC.

The V and J genes are TRBV6-5 and TRBJ1-4; 7 positions match TRBD1. This CDR3 is 15 amino acids long. CDR1 and CDR2 (germline): MNHEY, SVGAGI. V shed 3 bases and J 7 bases; nucleotides not matched to a gene: 8. The CDR3 loop reads CASSYTGAVGEKLFF. Here the CDR3 DNA reads TGTGCCAGCAGTTATACAGGGGCCGTGGGTGAAAAACTGTTTTTT.